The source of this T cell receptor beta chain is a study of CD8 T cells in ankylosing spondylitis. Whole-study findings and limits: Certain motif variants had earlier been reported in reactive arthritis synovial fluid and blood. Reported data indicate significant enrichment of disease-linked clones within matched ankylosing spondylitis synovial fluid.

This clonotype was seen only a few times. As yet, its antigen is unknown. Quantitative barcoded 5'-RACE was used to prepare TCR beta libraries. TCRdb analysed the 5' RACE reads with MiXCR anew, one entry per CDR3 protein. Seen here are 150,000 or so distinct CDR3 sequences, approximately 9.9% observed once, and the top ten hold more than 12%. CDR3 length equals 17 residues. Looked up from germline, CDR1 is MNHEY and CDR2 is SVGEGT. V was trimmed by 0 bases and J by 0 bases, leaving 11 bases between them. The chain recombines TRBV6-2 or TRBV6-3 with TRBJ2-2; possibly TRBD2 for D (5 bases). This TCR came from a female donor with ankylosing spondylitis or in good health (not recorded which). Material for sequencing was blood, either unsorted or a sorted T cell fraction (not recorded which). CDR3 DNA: TGTGCCAGCAGTTACTCGGTTCCCGGGACGAACACCGGGGAGCTGTTTTTT. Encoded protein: CASSYSVPGTNTGELFF.